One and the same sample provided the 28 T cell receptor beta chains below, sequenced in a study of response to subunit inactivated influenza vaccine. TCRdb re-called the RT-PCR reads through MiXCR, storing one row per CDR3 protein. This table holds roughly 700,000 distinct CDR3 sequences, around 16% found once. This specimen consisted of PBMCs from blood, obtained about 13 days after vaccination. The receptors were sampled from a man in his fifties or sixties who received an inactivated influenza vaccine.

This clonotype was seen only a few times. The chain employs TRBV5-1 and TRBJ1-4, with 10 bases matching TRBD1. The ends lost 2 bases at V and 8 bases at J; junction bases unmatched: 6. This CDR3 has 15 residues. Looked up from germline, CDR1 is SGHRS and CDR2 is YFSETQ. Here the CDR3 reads CASSFRTGGEEKLFF. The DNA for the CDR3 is TGCGCCAGCAGCTTTCGGACAGGGGGGGAGGAAAAACTGTTTTTT.

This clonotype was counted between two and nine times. The CDR3 reads CASNQERESADTQYF. The CDR3 region has the DNA TGTGCCAGCAACCAAGAGCGGGAGAGCGCAGATACGCAGTATTTT. The chain couples TRBV28 to TRBJ2-3; TRBD2 agrees at 8 bases. The CDR3 has 15 amino acids. The V and J ends lost 7 bases and 4 bases, in that order; junction bases with no gene match: 10. The germline gives CDR1 MDHEN, CDR2 SYDVKM.

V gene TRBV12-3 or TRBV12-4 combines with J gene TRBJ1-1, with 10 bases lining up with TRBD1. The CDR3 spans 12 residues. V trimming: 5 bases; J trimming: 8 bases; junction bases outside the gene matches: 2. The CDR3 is CASSRTGGEAFF. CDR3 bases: TGTGCCAGCAGTCGGACAGGGGGAGAAGCTTTCTTT.

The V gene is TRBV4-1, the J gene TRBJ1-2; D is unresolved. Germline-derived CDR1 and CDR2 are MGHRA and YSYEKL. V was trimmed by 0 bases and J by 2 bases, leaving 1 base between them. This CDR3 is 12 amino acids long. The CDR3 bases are TGCGCCAGCAGCCAAGAGAACTATGGCTACACCTTC. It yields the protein CASSQENYGYTF.

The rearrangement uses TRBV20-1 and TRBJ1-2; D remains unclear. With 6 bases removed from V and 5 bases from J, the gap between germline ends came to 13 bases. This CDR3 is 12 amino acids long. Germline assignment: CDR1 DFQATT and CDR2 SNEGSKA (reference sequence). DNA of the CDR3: TGCAGTGCACCGACCCAAGGGTATGGCTACACCTTC. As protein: CSAPTQGYGYTF.

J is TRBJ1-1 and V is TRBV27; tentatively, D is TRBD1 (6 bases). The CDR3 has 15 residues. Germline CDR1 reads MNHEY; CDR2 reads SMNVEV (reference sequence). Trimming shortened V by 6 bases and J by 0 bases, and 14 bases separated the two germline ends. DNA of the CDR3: TGTGCCAGCAGGGGACACTTGGCCCTGAACACTGAAGCTTTCTTT. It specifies CASRGHLALNTEAFF.

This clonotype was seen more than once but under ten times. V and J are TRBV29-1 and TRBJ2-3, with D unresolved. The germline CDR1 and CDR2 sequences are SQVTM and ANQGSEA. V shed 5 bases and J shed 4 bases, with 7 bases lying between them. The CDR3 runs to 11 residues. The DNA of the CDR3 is TGCAGCGTTCGAACGGCAGATACGCAGTATTTT. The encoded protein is CSVRTADTQYF.

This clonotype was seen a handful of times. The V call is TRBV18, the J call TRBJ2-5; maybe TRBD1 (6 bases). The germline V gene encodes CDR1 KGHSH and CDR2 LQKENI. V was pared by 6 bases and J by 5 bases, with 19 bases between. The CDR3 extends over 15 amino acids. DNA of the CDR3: TGTGCCAGCTCCCCAGGGGACGGTGAAGGGGAGACCCAGTACTTC. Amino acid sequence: CASSPGDGEGETQYF. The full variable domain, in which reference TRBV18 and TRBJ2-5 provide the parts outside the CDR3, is NAGVMQNPRHLVRRRGQEARLRCSPMKGHSHVYWYRQLPEEGLKFMVYLQKENIIDESGMPKERFSAEFPKEGPSILRIQQVVRGDSAAYFCASSPGDGEGETQYFGPGTRLLVL.

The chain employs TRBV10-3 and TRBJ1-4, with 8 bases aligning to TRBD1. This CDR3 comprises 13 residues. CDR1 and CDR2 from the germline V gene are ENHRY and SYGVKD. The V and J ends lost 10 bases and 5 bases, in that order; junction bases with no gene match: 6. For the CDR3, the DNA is TGTGCCACGAGGACAGGGATAAATGAAAAACTGTTTTTT. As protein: CATRTGINEKLFF.

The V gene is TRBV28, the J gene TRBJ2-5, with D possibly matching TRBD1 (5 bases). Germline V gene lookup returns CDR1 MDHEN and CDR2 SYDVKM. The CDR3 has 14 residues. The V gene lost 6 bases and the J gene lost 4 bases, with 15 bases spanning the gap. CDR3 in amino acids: CASSPNRQRETQYF. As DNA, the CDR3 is TGTGCCAGCAGCCCAAACCGACAGCGAGAGACCCAGTACTTC.

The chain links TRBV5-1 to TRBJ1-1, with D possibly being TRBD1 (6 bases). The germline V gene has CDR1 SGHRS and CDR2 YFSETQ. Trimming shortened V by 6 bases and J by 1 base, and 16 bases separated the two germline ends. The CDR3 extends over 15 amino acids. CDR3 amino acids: CASTPGGTTNTEAFF. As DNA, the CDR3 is TGCGCCAGCACCCCGGGTGGGACAACGAACACTGAAGCTTTCTTT. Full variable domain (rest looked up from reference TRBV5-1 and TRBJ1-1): KAGVTQTPRYLIKTRGQQVTLSCSPISGHRSVSWYQQTPGQGLQFLFEYFSETQRNKGNFPGRFSGRQFSNSRSEMNVSTLELGDSALYLCASTPGGTTNTEAFFGQGTRLTVV.

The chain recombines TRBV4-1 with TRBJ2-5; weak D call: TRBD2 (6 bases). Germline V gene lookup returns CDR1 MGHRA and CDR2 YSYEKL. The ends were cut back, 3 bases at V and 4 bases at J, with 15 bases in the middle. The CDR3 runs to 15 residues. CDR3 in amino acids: CASSHASGGRETQYF. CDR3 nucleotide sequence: TGCGCCAGCAGCCACGCTTCCGGGGGACGAGAGACCCAGTACTTC.

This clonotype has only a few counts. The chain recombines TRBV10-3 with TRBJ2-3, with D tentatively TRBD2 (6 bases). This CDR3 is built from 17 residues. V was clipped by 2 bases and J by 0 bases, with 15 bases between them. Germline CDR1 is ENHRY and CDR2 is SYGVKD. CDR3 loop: CAISESSGFTSTDTQYF. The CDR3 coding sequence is TGTGCCATCAGTGAGAGTAGCGGATTTACTAGCACAGATACGCAGTATTTT.

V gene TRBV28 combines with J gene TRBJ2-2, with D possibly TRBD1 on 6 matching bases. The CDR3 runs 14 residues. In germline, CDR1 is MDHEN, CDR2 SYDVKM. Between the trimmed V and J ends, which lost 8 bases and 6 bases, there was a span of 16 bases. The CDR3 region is CASSGHPNPGELFF. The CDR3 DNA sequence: TGTGCCAGCTCGGGACACCCAAATCCCGGGGAGCTGTTTTTT.

The CDR3 DNA reads as TGCGCCAGCAGCTTGGCCGGGGGGATCAATCAGCCCCAGCATTTT. The encoded protein is CASSLAGGINQPQHF. V usage is TRBV5-1 and J usage is TRBJ1-5, with a weak D call TRBD1 (5 bases). This CDR3 spans 15 amino acids. Germline loops: CDR1 SGHRS, CDR2 YFSETQ. Between the trimmed V and J ends, which lost 0 bases and 3 bases, there was a span of 10 bases.

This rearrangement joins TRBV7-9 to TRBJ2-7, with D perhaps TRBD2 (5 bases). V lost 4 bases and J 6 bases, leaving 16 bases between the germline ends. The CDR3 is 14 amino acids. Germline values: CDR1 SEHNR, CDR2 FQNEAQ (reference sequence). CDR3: CASSSPRDDGEQYF. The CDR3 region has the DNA TGTGCCAGCAGCTCCCCGAGGGATGACGGCGAGCAGTACTTC. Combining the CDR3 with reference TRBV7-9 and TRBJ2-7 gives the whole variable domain DTGVSQNPRHKITKRGQNVTFRCDPISEHNRLYWYRQTLGQGPEFLTYFQNEAQLEKSRLLSDRFSAERPKGSFSTLEIQRTEQGDSAMYLCASSSPRDDGEQYFGPGTRLTVT.

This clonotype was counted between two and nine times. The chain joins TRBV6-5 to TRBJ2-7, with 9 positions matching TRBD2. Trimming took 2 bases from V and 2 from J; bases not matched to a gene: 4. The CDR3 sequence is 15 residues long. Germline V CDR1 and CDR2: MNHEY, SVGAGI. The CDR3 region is CASSYAGLATYEQYF. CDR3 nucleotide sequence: TGTGCCAGCAGTTACGCAGGACTAGCGACCTACGAGCAGTACTTC.

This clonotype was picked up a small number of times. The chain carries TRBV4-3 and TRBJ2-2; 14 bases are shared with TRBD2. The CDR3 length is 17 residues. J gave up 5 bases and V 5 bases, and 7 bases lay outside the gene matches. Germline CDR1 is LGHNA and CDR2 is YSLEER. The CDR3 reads CASSARLAGGRTGELFF. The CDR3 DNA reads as TGCGCCAGCAGCGCCAGACTAGCGGGAGGGAGAACCGGGGAGCTGTTTTTT.

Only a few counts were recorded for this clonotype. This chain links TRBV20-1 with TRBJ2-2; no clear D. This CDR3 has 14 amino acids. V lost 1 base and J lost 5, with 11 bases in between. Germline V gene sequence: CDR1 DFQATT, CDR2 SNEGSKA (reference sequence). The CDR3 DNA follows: TGCAGTGCTAGAGTTGCTAGTCGAACCGGGGAGCTGTTTTTT. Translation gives CSARVASRTGELFF.

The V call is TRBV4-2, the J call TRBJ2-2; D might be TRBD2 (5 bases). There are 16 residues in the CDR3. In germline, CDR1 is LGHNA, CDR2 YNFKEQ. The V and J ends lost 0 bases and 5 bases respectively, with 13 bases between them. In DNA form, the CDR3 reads TGTGCCAGCAGCCAAGATTTTTGGCTAGCTACCGGGGAGCTGTTTTTT. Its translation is CASSQDFWLATGELFF.

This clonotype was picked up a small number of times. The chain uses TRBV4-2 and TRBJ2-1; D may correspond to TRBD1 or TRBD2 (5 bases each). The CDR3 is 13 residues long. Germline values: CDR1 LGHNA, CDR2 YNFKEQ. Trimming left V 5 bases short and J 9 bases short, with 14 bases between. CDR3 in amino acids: CASSGPRGTEQFF. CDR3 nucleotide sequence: TGTGCCAGCAGCGGTCCTCGGGGCACTGAGCAGTTCTTC.

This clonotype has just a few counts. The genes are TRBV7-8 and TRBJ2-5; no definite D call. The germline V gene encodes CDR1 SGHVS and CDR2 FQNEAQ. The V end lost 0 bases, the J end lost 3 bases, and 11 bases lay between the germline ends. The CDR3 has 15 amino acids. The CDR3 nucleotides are TGTGCCAGCAGCTTAGCCCCCTGGCGGAAAGAGACCCAGTACTTC. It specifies CASSLAPWRKETQYF.

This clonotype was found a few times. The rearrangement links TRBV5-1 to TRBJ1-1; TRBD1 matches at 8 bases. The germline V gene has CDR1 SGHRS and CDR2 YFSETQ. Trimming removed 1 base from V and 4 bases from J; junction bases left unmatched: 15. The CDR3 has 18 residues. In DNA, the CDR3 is TGCGCCAGCAGCTTGATTGGACAGGGTTATGATTGGAGCACTGAAGCTTTCTTT. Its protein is CASSLIGQGYDWSTEAFF.

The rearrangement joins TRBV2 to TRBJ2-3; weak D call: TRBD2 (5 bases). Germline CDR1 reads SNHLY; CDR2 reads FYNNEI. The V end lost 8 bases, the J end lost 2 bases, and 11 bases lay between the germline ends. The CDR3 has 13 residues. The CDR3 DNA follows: TGTGCCAGCGAGGGCGGCAACACAGATACGCAGTATTTT. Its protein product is CASEGGNTDTQYF.

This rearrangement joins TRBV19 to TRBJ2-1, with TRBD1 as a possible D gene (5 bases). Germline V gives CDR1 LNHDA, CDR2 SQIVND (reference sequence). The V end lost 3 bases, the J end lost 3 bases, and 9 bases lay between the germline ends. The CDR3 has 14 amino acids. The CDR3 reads CASSMAGLYNEQFF. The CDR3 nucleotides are TGTGCCAGTAGTATGGCAGGGCTCTACAATGAGCAGTTCTTC.

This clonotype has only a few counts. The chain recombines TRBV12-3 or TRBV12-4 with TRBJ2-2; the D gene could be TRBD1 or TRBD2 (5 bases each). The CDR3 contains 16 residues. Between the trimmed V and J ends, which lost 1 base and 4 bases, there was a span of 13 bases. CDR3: CASSLGGRMSTGELFF. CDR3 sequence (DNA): TGTGCCAGCAGTTTAGGGGGGAGAATGAGCACCGGGGAGCTGTTTTTT.

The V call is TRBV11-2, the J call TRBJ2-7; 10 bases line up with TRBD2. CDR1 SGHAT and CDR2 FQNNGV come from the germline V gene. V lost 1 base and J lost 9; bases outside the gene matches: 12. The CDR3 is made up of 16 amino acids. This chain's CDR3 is CASSLGRLAGAVRQYF. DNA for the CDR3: TGTGCCAGCAGCTTAGGCCGGCTAGCGGGAGCTGTGAGGCAGTACTTC.

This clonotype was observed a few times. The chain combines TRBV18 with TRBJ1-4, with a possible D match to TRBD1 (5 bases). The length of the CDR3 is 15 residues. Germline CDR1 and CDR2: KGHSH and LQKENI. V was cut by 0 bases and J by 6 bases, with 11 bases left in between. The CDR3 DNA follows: TGTGCCAGCTCACCACCCCAGAGGGACGATGAAAAACTGTTTTTT. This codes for CASSPPQRDDEKLFF. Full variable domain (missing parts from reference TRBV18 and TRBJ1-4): NAGVMQNPRHLVRRRGQEARLRCSPMKGHSHVYWYRQLPEEGLKFMVYLQKENIIDESGMPKERFSAEFPKEGPSILRIQQVVRGDSAAYFCASSPPQRDDEKLFFGSGTQLSVL.